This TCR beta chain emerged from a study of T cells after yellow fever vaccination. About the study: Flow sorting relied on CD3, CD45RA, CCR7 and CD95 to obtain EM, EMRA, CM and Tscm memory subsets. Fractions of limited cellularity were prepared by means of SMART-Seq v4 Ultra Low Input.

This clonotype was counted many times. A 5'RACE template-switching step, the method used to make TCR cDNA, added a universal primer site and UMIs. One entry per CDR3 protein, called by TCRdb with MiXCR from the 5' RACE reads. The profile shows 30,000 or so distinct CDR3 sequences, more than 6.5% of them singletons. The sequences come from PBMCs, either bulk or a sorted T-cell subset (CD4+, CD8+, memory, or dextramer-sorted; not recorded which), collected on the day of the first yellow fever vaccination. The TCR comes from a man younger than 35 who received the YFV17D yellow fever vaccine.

CDR3 amino acids: CSVEDLVGAEGSPYSNQPQHF. The CDR3 DNA sequence: TGCAGCGTTGAAGATCTCGTAGGTGCGGAGGGGTCCCCTTATAGCAATCAGCCCCAGCATTTT. This chain uses TRBV29-1 with TRBJ1-5; D perhaps matches TRBD1 (5 bases). CDR3 size: 21 residues. Between the trimmed V and J ends, which lost 0 bases and 0 bases, there was a span of 27 bases. The germline gives CDR1 SQVTM, CDR2 ANQGSEA.